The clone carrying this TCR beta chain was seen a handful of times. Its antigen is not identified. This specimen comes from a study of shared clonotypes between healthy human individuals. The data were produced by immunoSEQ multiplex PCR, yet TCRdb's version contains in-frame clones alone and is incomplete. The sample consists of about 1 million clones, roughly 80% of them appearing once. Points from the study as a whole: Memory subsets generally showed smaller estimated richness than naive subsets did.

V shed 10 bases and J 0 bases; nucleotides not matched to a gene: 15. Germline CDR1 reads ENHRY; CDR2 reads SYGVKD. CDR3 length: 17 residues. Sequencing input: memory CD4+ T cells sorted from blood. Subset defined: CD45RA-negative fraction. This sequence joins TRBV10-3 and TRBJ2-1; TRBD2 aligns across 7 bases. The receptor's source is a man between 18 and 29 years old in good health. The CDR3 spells CATSEASGLSSYNEQFF. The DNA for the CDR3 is TGTGCCACGAGCGAAGCTAGCGGACTAAGCTCCTACAATGAGCAGTTCTTC.